A selection of T cell receptor beta chains follows, all from one sample in a study of shared clonotypes between healthy human individuals. Measured with immunoSEQ multiplex PCR; TCRdb has only the in-frame clones, and not every one. The sample comprises about 2 million clones, approximately 95% of which are singletons, and 1% to 1.5% rests with the top ten. Sequencing was performed on naive CD8+ T cells sorted from blood. Receptors were obtained from a man between 18 and 35 years old in good health. The CDR3 runs from the conserved cysteine through the conserved F or W. Fields, in order: J gene, clone size, V gene, D gene, CDR3 protein, CDR3 DNA. The D gene is left open where the match is weak. Some rows have no size entry. The others give once, few or many, or a class for an expanded clone.

>TRBJ1-2|.|TRBV28|.
CASSFGEGNYGYTF
TGTGCCAGCAGTTTCGGAGAAGGGAACTATGGCTACACCTTC
>TRBJ1-1|once|TRBV7-8|.
CASSWNLMGTEAFF
TGTGCCAGCAGCTGGAATTTAATGGGAACTGAAGCTTTCTTT
>TRBJ1-4|.|TRBV7-9|TRBD1
CASSPAGWDRGPEKLFF
TGTGCCAGCAGCCCCGCTGGGTGGGACAGGGGGCCTGAAAAACTGTTTTTT
>TRBJ2-7|.|TRBV28|TRBD2
CASSFLPSGNLWNEQYF
TGTGCCAGCAGTTTTCTGCCTAGCGGGAACCTCTGGAACGAGCAGTACTTC
>TRBJ2-7|once|TRBV4-1|.
CASSRAGSSYEQYF
TGCGCCAGCAGCCGCGCGGGCAGCTCCTACGAGCAGTACTTC
>TRBJ2-7|.|TRBV7-9|.
CASSLDSSNEQYF
TGTGCCAGCAGCTTAGATTCGTCTAACGAGCAGTACTTC
>TRBJ2-3|once|TRBV28|.
CASSTDTQYF
TGTGCCAGCAGTACGGATACGCAGTATTTT
>TRBJ1-2|once|TRBV30|.
CAWIDPANYGYTF
TGTGCCTGGATAGATCCAGCTAACTATGGCTACACCTTC
>TRBJ2-2|.|TRBV28|.
CASSLRGVAGELFF
TGTGCCAGCAGTTTAAGAGGGGTGGCCGGGGAGCTGTTTTTT
>TRBJ2-7|.|TRBV11-2|.
CASSLLAVTYEQYF
TGTGCCAGCAGCTTATTAGCGGTCACCTACGAGCAGTACTTC
>TRBJ1-1|.|TRBV11-3|.
CASSWDRNTEAFF
TGTGCCAGCAGCTGGGACCGGAACACTGAAGCTTTCTTT
>TRBJ2-1|.|TRBV7-9|.
CASSLWGNEQFF
TGTGCCAGCAGCTTATGGGGGAATGAGCAGTTCTTC
>TRBJ1-6|.|TRBV9|.
CASSSEAYNSPLHF
TGTGCCAGCAGCTCAGAGGCTTATAATTCACCCCTCCACTTT
>TRBJ2-1|.|TRBV19|TRBD2
CASSRLAGLNNEQFF
TGTGCCAGTAGTAGACTAGCGGGGTTGAACAATGAGCAGTTCTTC
>TRBJ1-6|.|TRBV25-1|.
CASSELGGNSPLHF
TGTGCCAGCAGTGAATTGGGGGGGAATTCACCCCTCCACTTT
>TRBJ1-5|.|TRBV7-8|.
CASSQSSNQPQHF
TGTGCCAGCAGCCAGTCAAGCAATCAGCCCCAGCATTTT
>TRBJ2-7|once|TRBV7-9|.
CASGSGSNYEQYF
TGTGCCAGTGGTTCGGGAAGCAACTACGAGCAGTACTTC
>TRBJ2-7|.|TRBV4-1|.
CASSQASGTNYEQYF
TGCGCCAGCAGCCAAGCCAGCGGGACAAACTACGAGCAGTACTTC
>TRBJ2-1|.|TRBV25-1|.
CASKSGAYNEQFF
TGTGCCAGCAAGAGTGGGGCCTACAATGAGCAGTTCTTC
>TRBJ2-3|.|TRBV18|TRBD2
CASSPSLAGGPKDTDTQYF
TGTGCCAGCTCACCCTCGTTAGCGGGAGGGCCAAAAGACACAGATACGCAGTATTTT
>TRBJ1-2|.|TRBV29-1|TRBD1
CSVQGEHYGYTF
TGCAGCGTCCAGGGGGAGCACTATGGCTACACCTTC
>TRBJ1-2|.|TRBV2|TRBD1
CASSEYQGGVYGYTF
TGTGCCAGCAGTGAATACCAGGGGGGGGTCTATGGCTACACCTTC
>TRBJ1-1|.|TRBV7-9|.
CASSLEVTPGGAEAFF
TGTGCCAGCAGCTTAGAAGTGACCCCGGGAGGGGCTGAAGCTTTCTTT
>TRBJ2-4|.|TRBV2|TRBD1
CASGTGGAKNIQYF
TGTGCCAGCGGGACAGGCGGAGCCAAAAACATTCAGTACTTC
>TRBJ2-7|once|TRBV6-6|.
CASSPSEWPYEQYF
TGTGCCAGCAGTCCTTCGGAGTGGCCCTACGAGCAGTACTTC
>TRBJ2-2|.|TRBV28|.
CASSLGLTNTGELFF
TGTGCCAGCAGTTTGGGCTTGACGAACACCGGGGAGCTGTTTTTT
>TRBJ1-1|.|TRBV6-5|TRBD1
CASSPDRGRDTEAFF
TGTGCCAGCAGTCCGGACAGGGGTCGGGACACTGAAGCTTTCTTT
>TRBJ2-5|.|TRBV28|TRBD2
CASSLSGGEETQYF
TGTGCCAGCAGTTTAAGTGGGGGGGAAGAGACCCAGTACTTC
>TRBJ1-4|.|TRBV6-5|TRBD1
CASSPWGQNEKLFF
TGTGCCAGCTCCCCGTGGGGACAGAATGAAAAACTGTTTTTT
>TRBJ2-7|once|TRBV7-9|.
CASSSTKLYGEQYF
TGTGCCAGCAGCTCCACAAAACTTTACGGGGAGCAGTACTTC
>TRBJ1-5|.|TRBV7-8|.
CASSPSEPEAQPQHF
TGTGCCAGCAGCCCCTCCGAGCCGGAGGCCCAGCCCCAGCATTTT
>TRBJ2-5|.|TRBV14|.
CASSHPPLWAWGETQYF
TGTGCCAGCAGCCACCCGCCGCTGTGGGCGTGGGGAGAGACCCAGTACTTC
>TRBJ2-7|.|TRBV28|.
CASSPRGDSISLAVTYEQYF
TGTGCCAGCAGTCCGAGGGGCGACTCGATTTCCCTTGCAGTTACCTACGAGCAGTACTTC
>TRBJ2-7|.|TRBV30|.
CALLGTQNYEQYF
TGTGCGCTCTTGGGGACTCAAAACTACGAGCAGTACTTC
>TRBJ2-7|.|TRBV10-1|.
CASSESGYRSEQYF
TGCGCCAGCAGTGAGTCAGGTTATCGGAGCGAGCAGTACTTC
>TRBJ2-5|once|TRBV9|TRBD2
CASSVLAGGLVQETQYF
TGTGCCAGCAGCGTTCTAGCGGGAGGGCTTGTCCAAGAGACCCAGTACTTC
>TRBJ2-1|.|TRBV15|.
CATSKGWGASNNEQFF
TGTGCCACCAGCAAGGGCTGGGGGGCGAGTAACAATGAGCAGTTCTTC
>TRBJ2-3|.|TRBV7-8|.
CASTTGDTQYF
TGTGCCAGCACCACCGGGGATACGCAGTATTTT
>TRBJ1-2|.|TRBV7-2|.
CASEDTNNYGYTF
TGTGCCAGCGAGGACACCAATAACTATGGCTACACCTTC
>TRBJ2-7|.|TRBV29-1|TRBD1
CSVQGQPFYEQYF
TGCAGCGTTCAGGGACAGCCCTTTTACGAGCAGTACTTC
>TRBJ2-5|.|TRBV6-7|.
CASSYARILRFRGKQETQYF
TGTGCCAGCAGTTACGCCCGGATCCTGCGATTTCGGGGGAAACAAGAGACCCAGTACTTC
>TRBJ2-1|.|TRBV11-2|TRBD2
CASSYLSGTRDLYEQFF
TGTGCCAGCAGCTACTTATCCGGGACTAGAGATTTGTATGAGCAGTTCTTC
>TRBJ1-4|.|TRBV7-9|.
CASSPAVGAWDEKLFF
TGTGCCAGCAGCCCGGCGGTGGGGGCATGGGATGAAAAACTGTTTTTT
>TRBJ2-7|.|TRBV27|.
CASSLNLRPYEQYF
TGTGCCAGCAGTTTAAACCTTCGGCCCTACGAGCAGTACTTC
>TRBJ2-7|.|TRBV7-9|.
CASSQQGYEQYF
TGTGCCAGCAGCCAGCAGGGTTACGAGCAGTACTTC
>TRBJ2-2|.|TRBV25-1|.
CASRPTENTGELFF
TGTGCCAGCAGGCCGACAGAGAACACCGGGGAGCTGTTTTTT